These T cell receptor beta chains were read from a single sample in a study of glioma-infiltrating T cells. TCRdb itself ran the multiplex PCR reads through MiXCR, one entry per CDR3 protein. The table lists tens of thousands of distinct CDR3 sequences, about 23% of them singletons, with about 6.6% in the top ten. The sequencing sample was made of glioma tissue, nonneoplastic brain tissue, or PBMCs (not recorded which). These receptors came from a human donor with low-grade glioma or glioblastoma, undergoing nonglioma brain surgery, or in good health (not recorded which). Both conserved end residues are part of each CDR3. A D gene is named only where the DNA matches it firmly. The size field is filled for only some rows; it gives once, few, many or a size class.

TRBD2 | TRBJ2-6 | - | TRBV3-1 | TGTGCCAGCAGCCAAGATAGTGGACTAGCGAGCTCTGGGGCCAACGTCCTGACTTTC | CASSQDSGLASSGANVLTF
TRBD1 | TRBJ1-1 | - | TRBV29-1 | TGCAGCGCCCTAAATCGACAGGGAAAGAACACTGAAGCTCTCTTT | CSALNRQGKNTEALF
- | TRBJ2-1 | many | TRBV28 | TGTGCCAGCAGTTTAGGTATGACAAGAGAGCAGTTCTTC | CASSLGMTREQFF
- | TRBJ2-1 | many | TRBV18 | TGTGCCAGCTCACCAGGGGTTTACAATGAGCAGTTCTTC | CASSPGVYNEQFF
- | TRBJ2-7 | many | TRBV2 | TGTGCCAGCAGCGTAGACAGAAAGCAGTACTTC | CASSVDRKQYF
- | TRBJ2-1 | - | TRBV7-2 | TGTGCCAGCAGCTTTAAGACCAACTCCTACAATGAGCAGTTCTTC | CASSFKTNSYNEQFF
- | TRBJ1-1 | many | TRBV6-5 | TGTGCCAGCAGTTACCTCTCCCTCAGGGATGGGGCTTTCTTT | CASSYLSLRDGAFF
TRBD2 | TRBJ2-1 | many | TRBV18 | TGTGCCAGCTTACAAGCGGGAGTACGGAATGAGCAGTTCTTC | CASLQAGVRNEQFF
- | TRBJ2-1 | many | TRBV19 | TGTGCCAGTAGTATAGTCGGATCCTACAATGAGCAGTTCTTC | CASSIVGSYNEQFF
TRBD1 | TRBJ1-3 | many | TRBV7-9 | TGTGCCAGCAGCTTAGGGGACAGCTATAGCTCTGGAAACACCATATATTTT | CASSLGDSYSSGNTIYF
TRBD2 | TRBJ2-7 | - | TRBV29-1 | TGCAGCGTTGGTCTCGGGAAGCGGGACTACGAGCAGTACTTC | CSVGLGKRDYEQYF
TRBD2 | TRBJ2-2 | - | TRBV29-1 | TGCAGCGTCGGTCGGGGGGGGAGCACCGGGGAGCTGTTTTTT | CSVGRGGSTGELFF
- | TRBJ2-1 | many | TRBV20-1 | TGCAGTGCTGGGTCTCATAGTAGGAGCGTCAATGAGCAGTTCTTC | CSAGSHSRSVNEQFF
TRBD1 | TRBJ2-7 | few | TRBV5-1 | TGCGCCAGCAGCCTCCCGGGACAGGGTTTCGAGCAGTACTTC | CASSLPGQGFEQYF
- | TRBJ2-7 | many | TRBV27 | TGTGCCAGCAACACGGTGGGGTTCATAATTTACGAGCAGTACTTC | CASNTVGFIIYEQYF
TRBD1 | TRBJ1-3 | many | TRBV20-1 | TGCAGTGCTAGAGCGGTCGGACGAGGGGGCGCTGGAAACACCATATATTTT | CSARAVGRGGAGNTIYF
- | TRBJ1-2 | many | TRBV2 | TGTGCCAGCAGTGAAATTTTGCATGGCTACACCTTC | CASSEILHGYTF
- | TRBJ1-2 | many | TRBV12-3/TRBV12-4 | TGTGCCAGCAGTTTAGGTATCTATGGCTACACCTTC | CASSLGIYGYTF
- | TRBJ2-5 | many | TRBV20-1 | TGCAGTGCCACTGGTGGGACCCAAGAGACCCAGTACTTC | CSATGGTQETQYF
TRBD2 | TRBJ2-1 | many | TRBV10-1 | TGCGCCAGCATTCAGGGACCGGGACTAGCGTGGAGCGGTCTTAAGAATGAGCAGTTCTTC | CASIQGPGLAWSGLKNEQFF
- | TRBJ1-2 | - | TRBV7-2 | TGTGCCAGCAGCTTCAACGGGGAGCCCCCCAACTATGGCTACACCTTC | CASSFNGEPPNYGYTF
- | TRBJ2-7 | many | TRBV18 | TGTGCCAGCTCACCAGGCCTCCCCCACGAGCAGTACTTC | CASSPGLPHEQYF
TRBD2 | TRBJ2-3 | many | TRBV20-1 | TGCAGTGCTAGAGAGTTCGGGGGAGGGAGCACAGATACGCAGTATTTT | CSAREFGGGSTDTQYF
- | TRBJ2-7 | many | TRBV20-1 | TGCAGTGCTAGAGATTACGGGTCCTACGAGCAGTACTTC | CSARDYGSYEQYF
- | TRBJ2-7 | - | TRBV6-2/TRBV6-3 | TGTGCCAGCAGTTATAGGAGCTACGAGCAGTACTTC | CASSYRSYEQYF
- | TRBJ2-3 | many | TRBV20-1 | TGCAGTGCTACCAGCCCCGGGACCTGGAGAGATACGCAGTATTTT | CSATSPGTWRDTQYF
- | TRBJ2-3 | - | TRBV20-1 | TGCAGTGCTTCCGGGACTCGTCAGTATTTT | CSASGTRQYF
- | TRBJ1-2 | many | TRBV10-3 | TGTGCCATCAGTGAGAGTGGTAGGACTAACTATGGCTACACCTTC | CAISESGRTNYGYTF
- | TRBJ2-6 | many | TRBV2 | TGTGCCAGCAGTGAATCGTCAGTTACCAACGTCCTGACTTTC | CASSESSVTNVLTF
- | TRBJ1-1 | many | TRBV7-9 | TGTGCCAGCGGTTCAGCGAACACTGAAGCTTTCTTT | CASGSANTEAFF
- | TRBJ1-2 | many | TRBV5-1 | TGCGCCAGCAGCGGCGGACCGAACAGCTATGGCTACACCTTC | CASSGGPNSYGYTF
TRBD2 | TRBJ2-3 | - | TRBV5-1 | TGCGCCAGCAGCCATGATCCCGGGACTATGACAGATAAGCAGTATTTT | CASSHDPGTMTDKQYF
- | TRBJ2-3 | many | TRBV7-9 | TGTGCCAGCAGCTTAGAAGCAGATACGCAGTATTTT | CASSLEADTQYF
- | TRBJ1-5 | many | TRBV12-3/TRBV12-4 | TGTGCCAGCAAAGGGGATTTGAAGCCCCAGCATTTT | CASKGDLKPQHF
- | TRBJ1-5 | many | TRBV18 | TGTGCCAGCTCCCCCCGAGGCGGGAATAGCAATCAGCCCCAGCATTTT | CASSPRGGNSNQPQHF
TRBD2 | TRBJ2-3 | many | TRBV6-1 | TGTGCCAGCAGTTCCCAAGGACTAGCGGGAGTCGATACGCAGTATTTT | CASSSQGLAGVDTQYF
- | TRBJ2-5 | - | TRBV12-3/TRBV12-4 | TGTGCCAGCAGTTTGCCGCGAGCCCAAGAGACCCAGTACTTC | CASSLPRAQETQYF
- | TRBJ2-3 | many | TRBV2 | TGTGCCAGCATTAGGGGTGCCACAGATACGCAGTATTTT | CASIRGATDTQYF
TRBD1 | TRBJ1-5 | medium-sized | TRBV20-1 | TGCAGTGCCCCTAAGGCACAGGGGGGTTGGAGTCAGCCCCAGCATTTT | CSAPKAQGGWSQPQHF
TRBD1 | TRBJ1-3 | many | TRBV3-1 | TGTGCCAGCAGCCCCCGGGACAGAGGAAACACCATATATTTT | CASSPRDRGNTIYF
TRBD1 | TRBJ1-2 | - | TRBV5-1 | TGCGCCAGCAGCTCGCCAGACAGGGAGAACTATGGCTACACCTTC | CASSSPDRENYGYTF
TRBD2 | TRBJ2-1 | many | TRBV6-6 | TGTGCCAGCAGTTACGGCTATTCCGGGGAGGGGAATGAGCAGTTCTTC | CASSYGYSGEGNEQFF
- | TRBJ2-7 | many | TRBV20-1 | TGCAGTGCTAAAGAGACTTCTTACGAGCAGTACTTC | CSAKETSYEQYF
- | TRBJ2-1 | many | TRBV10-3 | TGTGCCATCAGCGGGAGACTTTCGAATGAGCAGTTCTTC | CAISGRLSNEQFF
- | TRBJ1-1 | - | TRBV5-6 | TGTGCCAGCAGCTTGAGGCAATTGAACACTGAAGCTTTCTTT | CASSLRQLNTEAFF
TRBD2 | TRBJ2-5 | few | TRBV18 | TGTGCCAGCTCACCAGGGACTACGAGGGAGACCCAGTACTTC | CASSPGTTRETQYF
TRBD2 | TRBJ2-1 | many | TRBV20-1 | TGCAGTGCTAGAGATCGGGCGGGGGGGCAGAAAGACGCGTTCTTC | CSARDRAGGQKDAFF
TRBD2 | TRBJ2-7 | - | TRBV7-6 | TGTGCCAGCAGCTTAGAGATAGCGGGGTCAGAGCAGTACTTC | CASSLEIAGSEQYF
TRBD2 | TRBJ2-1 | few | TRBV11-2 | TGTGCCAGCAGCTTAGGAGCGGGAGCTAATGAGCAGTTCTTC | CASSLGAGANEQFF
- | TRBJ2-7 | - | TRBV20-1 | TGCAGTGCTAGAGAGGGATGGGCGGATTCCTACAATGAGCAGTACTTC | CSAREGWADSYNEQYF
TRBD2 | TRBJ2-1 | many | TRBV20-1 | TGCAGTGCTAGAGCACCCGGGACTAGCGCATCACCCTACAATGAGCAGTTCTTC | CSARAPGTSASPYNEQFF
TRBD1 | TRBJ2-5 | few | TRBV10-3 | TGTGCCATCAGTGTTGGGACAGGGGCGCGAGAGACCCAGTACTTC | CAISVGTGARETQYF
- | TRBJ2-7 | many | TRBV28 | TGTGCCAGCACCTCACCTCCCTACGAGCAGTACTTC | CASTSPPYEQYF
TRBD1 | TRBJ2-7 | many | TRBV27 | TGTGCCAGCAGTGCTCGACAGGGGGCGAGGTTACTCGCCTACGAGCAGTACTTC | CASSARQGARLLAYEQYF
- | TRBJ2-2 | many | TRBV29-1 | TGCAGCGCCGTCAAGAACACCGGGGAGCTGTTTTTT | CSAVKNTGELFF